This TCR beta chain emerged from a study of blood T cell repertoires in COVID-19 (dated by TCRdb to 2020 to 2022). For context, the study as a whole: Samples from collaborators originated in the United States, Italy and Spain and spanned both the acute and convalescent phases of COVID-19. The material from the prospective study consisted of cDNA or gDNA derived from T cells, B-cell-depleted T cells, or PBMCs. Where available, HLA class I and class II types were taken from metadata supplied by the sample provider and were not determined by assay-based typing. Deeply sampled blood TCRbeta repertoires from subjects exposed to, actively infected with, or recovered from COVID-19 were included in the dataset. Samples came from the ongoing ImmuneRACE study (first 160 participants) plus 1,254 subjects from 6 global collaborators. The repertoires were released in a freely available public database intended as a resource for research on the immune response to SARS-CoV-2. Sample metadata almost always included a de-identified subject ID, COVID-19 status, age in years and sex. Points the paper makes about the study in general: How much clinical and demographic metadata was included differed by source and by participant, and the metadata was provided uncurated.

Whole blood was collected in K2EDTA tubes by collaborating institutions according to the institutions' own protocols. For TCRbeta analysis, collaborators shipped samples in one of three forms: frozen whole blood, isolated PBMCs, or DNA extracted from either of those sample types. Per the germline V gene, SGHRS is the CDR1 and YFSETQ is the CDR2. Reading from cysteine to phenylalanine, the CDR3 counts 14 amino acids. Only the CDR3 DNA is retained, 42 bases long and in frame from the first base. Relative to germline, V is 1 base shorter and J is 10 bases shorter, with 12 bases between their ends. This clone was found once. The antigen it binds to is not known. Base-call qualities are not available, and no considerably larger clone is one nucleotide away. The immunoSEQ Assay, a bias-controlled multiplex PCR, was used to amplify TCRbeta CDR3 regions from genomic DNA. As for how the authors treated the data: The number of nucleated cells in each sample was estimated from the amplification of reference gene primers within the assay. To quantify the absolute abundance of each unique TCRbeta CDR3 rearrangement, sequence reads were collapsed and filtered. For each sample, productive Simpson clonality was calculated as the square root of Simpson's diversity index across productive rearrangements. TCRdb's version of the immuneACCESS table is confined to in-frame rearrangements and falls short of the full clone set. An unresolved V gene accounts for under half of the shortfall where checked; the remainder is of unknown origin. The V and J calls and clone size come from that table; D and trimming were worked out from the DNA. In all, the sample holds 200,000 to 250,000 clones, and approximately 86% of those were seen once. The ten largest clones capture 1.5% of the sample.

The sequencing sample was made of peripheral blood. This receptor was taken from a man in his late teens or twenties with active or convalescent COVID-19. This sequence uses TRBV5-1 and TRBJ1-6; there is no confident call for the D gene. The CDR3 region: CASSLYGDQSPLHF. The DNA sequence follows: TGCGCCAGCAGCTTGTACGGGGATCAATCACCCCTCCACTTT.